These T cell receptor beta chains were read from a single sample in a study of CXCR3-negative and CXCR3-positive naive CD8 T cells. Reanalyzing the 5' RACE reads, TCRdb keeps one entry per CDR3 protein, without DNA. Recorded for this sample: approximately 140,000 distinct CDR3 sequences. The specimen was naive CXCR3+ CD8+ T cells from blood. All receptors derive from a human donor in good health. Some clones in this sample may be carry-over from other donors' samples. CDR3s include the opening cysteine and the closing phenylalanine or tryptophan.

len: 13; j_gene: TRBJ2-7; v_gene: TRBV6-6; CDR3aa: CASSSTDTYEQYF
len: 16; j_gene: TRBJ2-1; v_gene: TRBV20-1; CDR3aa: CSAPRGLANSYNEQFF
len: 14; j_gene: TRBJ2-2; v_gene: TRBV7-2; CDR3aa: CASSRDGYTGELFF
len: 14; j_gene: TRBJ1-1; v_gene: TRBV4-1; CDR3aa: CASIPEPGTTEAFF
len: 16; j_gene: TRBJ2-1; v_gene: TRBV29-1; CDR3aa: CSVTGTSGRRSNEQFF
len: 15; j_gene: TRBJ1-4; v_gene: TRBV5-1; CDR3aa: CASSFGQSTNEKLFF
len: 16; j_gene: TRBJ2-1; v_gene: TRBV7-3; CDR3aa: CASSPYLASAYNEQFF
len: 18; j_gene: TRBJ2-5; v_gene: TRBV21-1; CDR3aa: CASSQARTSGNPQETQYF
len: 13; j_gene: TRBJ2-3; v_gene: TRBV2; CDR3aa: CASSEAARDTQYF
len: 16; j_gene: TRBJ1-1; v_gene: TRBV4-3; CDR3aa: CASSQDQRGRDTEAFF
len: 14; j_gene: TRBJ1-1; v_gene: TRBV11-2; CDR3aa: CASNWGTDDPEAFF
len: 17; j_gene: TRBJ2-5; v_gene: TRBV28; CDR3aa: CASSPEFRDRAQETQYF
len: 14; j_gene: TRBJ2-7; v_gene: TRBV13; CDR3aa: CASSLPGQVYEQYF
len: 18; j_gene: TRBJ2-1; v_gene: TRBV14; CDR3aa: CASSQSGVSGAPRNEQFF
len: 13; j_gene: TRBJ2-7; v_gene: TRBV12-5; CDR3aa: CASGPGGLWEQYF
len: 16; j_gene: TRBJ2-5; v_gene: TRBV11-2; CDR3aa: CASSLDDTDRPETQYF
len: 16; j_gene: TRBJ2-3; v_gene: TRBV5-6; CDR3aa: CASSLAGSGGPDTQYF
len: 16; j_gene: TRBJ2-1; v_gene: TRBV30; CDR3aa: CAWSLLTSGRANEQFF
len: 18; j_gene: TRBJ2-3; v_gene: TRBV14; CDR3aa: CASSHLPGQGAGTDTQYF
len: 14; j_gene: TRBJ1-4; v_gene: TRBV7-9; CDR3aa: CASSDRDRDEKLFF
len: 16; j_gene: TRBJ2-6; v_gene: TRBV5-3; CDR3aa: CARSSPTGAGANVLTF
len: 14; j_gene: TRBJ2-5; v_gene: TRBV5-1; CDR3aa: CASSFGGQQETQYF
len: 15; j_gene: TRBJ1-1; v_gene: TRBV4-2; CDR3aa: CASSLRQDMNTEAFF
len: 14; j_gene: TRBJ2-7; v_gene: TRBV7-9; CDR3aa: CASSPTRSPYEQYF
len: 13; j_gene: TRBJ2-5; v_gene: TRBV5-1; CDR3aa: CASSLEEVETQYF
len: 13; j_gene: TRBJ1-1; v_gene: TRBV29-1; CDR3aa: CSGTVTLQTEAFF
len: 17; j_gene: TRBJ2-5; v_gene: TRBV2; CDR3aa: CASSQWASGGSQETQYF
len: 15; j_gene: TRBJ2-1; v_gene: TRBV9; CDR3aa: CASSVDGGGNNEQFF
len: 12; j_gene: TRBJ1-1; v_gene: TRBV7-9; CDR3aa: CASSPDGTEAFF
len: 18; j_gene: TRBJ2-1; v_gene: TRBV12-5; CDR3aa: CASGFLVSGRVTYNEQFF
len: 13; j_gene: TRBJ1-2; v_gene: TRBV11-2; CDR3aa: CASSQPFLGGYTF
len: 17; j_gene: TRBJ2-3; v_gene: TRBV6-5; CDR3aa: CASSYSLAAVYTDTQYF
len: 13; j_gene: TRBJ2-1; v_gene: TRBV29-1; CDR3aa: CSVGGGTYNEQFF
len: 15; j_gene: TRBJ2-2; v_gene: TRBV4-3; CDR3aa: CASSQALSLPGELFF
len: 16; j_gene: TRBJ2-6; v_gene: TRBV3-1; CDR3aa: CASSPIRGSGANVLTF
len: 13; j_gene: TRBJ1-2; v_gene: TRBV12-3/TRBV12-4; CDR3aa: CAIGSGNDPGPHF
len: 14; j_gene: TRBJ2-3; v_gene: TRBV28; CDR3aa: CASSGRTGRDTQYF
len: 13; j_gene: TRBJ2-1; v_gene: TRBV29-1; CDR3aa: CSGGLAGGEEQFF
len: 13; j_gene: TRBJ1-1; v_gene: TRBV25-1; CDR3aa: CASSDNPNTEAFF
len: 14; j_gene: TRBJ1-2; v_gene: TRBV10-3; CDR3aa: CAISERGQGDGYTF
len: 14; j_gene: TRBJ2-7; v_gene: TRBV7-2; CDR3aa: CASSSIGASYEQYF
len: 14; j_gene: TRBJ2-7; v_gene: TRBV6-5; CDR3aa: CASNLGGGSYEQYF
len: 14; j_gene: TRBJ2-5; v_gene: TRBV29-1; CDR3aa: CSVDLQDSQETQYF
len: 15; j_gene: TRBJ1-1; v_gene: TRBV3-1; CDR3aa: CASSQESMRGTEAFF
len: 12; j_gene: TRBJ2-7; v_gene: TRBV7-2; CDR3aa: CASSLQIPEQYF
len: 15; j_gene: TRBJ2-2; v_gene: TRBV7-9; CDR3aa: CASSRTLRGTGELFF
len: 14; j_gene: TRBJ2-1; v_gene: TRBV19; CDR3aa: CASSSAGVGNEQFF
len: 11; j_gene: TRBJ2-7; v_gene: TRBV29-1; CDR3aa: CSVVSRGEQYF
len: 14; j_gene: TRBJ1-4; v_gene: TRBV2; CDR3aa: CASTDSATNEKLFF
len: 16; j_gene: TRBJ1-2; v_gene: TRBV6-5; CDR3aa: CASRDGRGEKNYGYTF
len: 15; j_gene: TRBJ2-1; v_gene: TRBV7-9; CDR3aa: CASSLAGSLPDEQFF
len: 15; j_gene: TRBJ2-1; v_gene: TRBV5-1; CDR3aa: CASSFSSGSYNEQFF